This TCR beta chain was captured in a study of blood T cells in healthy people across ages. With a J-beta primer mix and a sample-barcoded 5' primer, a second PCR ran about 7 to 12 cycles. TCRdb re-derived calls from the 5' RACE reads in MiXCR, one entry per CDR3 protein. The sample includes 780,000 or so distinct CDR3 sequences, approximately 55% of them seen just once. With 11 bases removed from V and 2 bases from J, the gap between germline ends came to 15 bases. CDR1 and CDR2 (germline): ENHRY, SYGVKD. This CDR3 contains 13 residues. This receptor was identified in a man at least 80 years old in good health. The V call is TRBV10-3, the J call TRBJ1-2, with D hard to call. Sequenced material: blood. Here the CDR3 DNA reads TGTGCCGCCAACCGGGATCAGAACTATGGCTACACCTTC. Translating it yields CAANRDQNYGYTF.